The present entry profiles one T cell receptor (beta chain) with its context. The data stem from a study of long-term antiretroviral therapy in people with HIV. Until DNA extraction, the samples held between about 1-10 million cryopreserved PBMC. Looked up from germline, CDR1 is MNHNY and CDR2 is SVGAGI (reference sequence). This CDR3 has 14 residues. Trimming took 3 bases from V and 4 from J, leaving 13 bases between them. Investigators performed immunoSEQ version v3.0 at survey level. The data were produced by immunoSEQ multiplex PCR, yet TCRdb's version contains in-frame clones alone and is incomplete. Seen here are some 14,000 clones, roughly 80% observed once, and the top ten hold 15% to 20%.

The origin of this receptor is a man in his forties with HIV. This chain joins TRBV6-6 and TRBJ2-7; D possibly corresponds to TRBD1 (6 bases). Here the sequenced sample was unsorted PBMCs, taken just before starting antiretroviral therapy. The CDR3 is CASSYLDSYYEQYF. The CDR3 DNA follows: TGTGCCAGCAGTTATTTGGACAGTTATTACGAGCAGTACTTC.